This is a list of T cell receptor beta chains from one sample in a study of T-cell memory formation after mild COVID-19. TCRdb re-called the 5' RACE reads through MiXCR, storing one row per CDR3 protein. Among hundreds of thousands of distinct CDR3 sequences, roughly 15% were seen once, and the ten largest hold about 20%. Sequencing input: PBMCs or a T cell subset sorted from them (not recorded which). These receptors originate from a man between 18 and 35 years old who had mild COVID-19 (a few samples of this study predate the infection). Cell type and time point are not known. Both conserved end residues are part of each CDR3. D genes are given only for firm matches. Some rows have no size entry. The others give once, few or many, or a class for an expanded clone.

>few|TRBJ2-5|TRBV4-3|.
TGCGCCAGCAGCCAAGGGTTGCTAGGAGAGACCCAGTACTTC
CASSQGLLGETQYF
>few|TRBJ1-4|TRBV5-1|TRBD1
TGCGCCAGCAGCCCGGGACAGGCGACCTATGAAAAACTGTTTTTT
CASSPGQATYEKLFF
>.|TRBJ2-2|TRBV29-1|.
TGCAGCGTCCAGGGGAGGACCGGGGAGCTGTTTTTT
CSVQGRTGELFF
>.|TRBJ2-3|TRBV7-9|.
TGTGCCAGCAGCTTGACAGATAGCACAGATACGCAGTATTTT
CASSLTDSTDTQYF
>few|TRBJ1-6|TRBV20-1|.
TGCAGTGCTCCAGGCACGACGGACTATAATTCACCCCTCCACTTT
CSAPGTTDYNSPLHF
>.|TRBJ2-7|TRBV18|.
TGTGCCAGCTCACCACCCGGTTCTAGGGCCTACGAGCAGTACTTC
CASSPPGSRAYEQYF
>few|TRBJ2-3|TRBV4-2|.
TGTGCCAGCAGCCAAGGGTCGCAGGCTGGAAGCGCAGATACGCAGTATTTT
CASSQGSQAGSADTQYF
>few|TRBJ1-1|TRBV6-5|TRBD1
TGTGCCAGCAGCGCACAGGGGGGATACACTGAAGCTTTCTTT
CASSAQGGYTEAFF
>.|TRBJ2-4|TRBV20-1|.
TGCAGTGCTAGAGGAGGAGGAAACTTTCAGTACTTC
CSARGGGNFQYF
>few|TRBJ1-6|TRBV6-2/TRBV6-3|.
TGTGCCAGCAGTTACGATTGGAATTCACCCCTCCACTTT
CASSYDWNSPLHF
>.|TRBJ2-7|TRBV7-2|.
TGTGCCAGCAGCTTTTTGGGGGACGGTGCCTACGAGCAGTACTTC
CASSFLGDGAYEQYF
>few|TRBJ2-1|TRBV7-9|.
TGTGCCAGCAGCCGGGACGTAAGGGATGAGCAGTTCTTC
CASSRDVRDEQFF
>few|TRBJ2-1|TRBV12-3/TRBV12-4|.
TGTGCCAGCAGTCCCCAGAGAGGGGACGGGGACAATGAGCAGTTCTTC
CASSPQRGDGDNEQFF
>once|TRBJ2-7|TRBV15|.
TGTGCCACCAGCAGACCTCCTGGGGAGCAGTACTTC
CATSRPPGEQYF
>few|TRBJ2-1|TRBV7-2|TRBD2
TGTGCCAGCAGCTCTATGCCCAGCGGGGGGGCGGGTGAGCAGTTCTTC
CASSSMPSGGAGEQFF
>.|TRBJ1-1|TRBV27|.
TGTGCCAGCAGTTTGTGGGGACAAGAAGCTTTCTTT
CASSLWGQEAFF
>few|TRBJ2-1|TRBV4-1|TRBD2
TGCGCCAGCAGCCCAGCCCGAGGACTAGGGGACAATGAGCAGTTCTTC
CASSPARGLGDNEQFF
>many|TRBJ2-3|TRBV7-3|TRBD2
TGTGCCAGCAGCCCCGGGGGGTCCTTCGCAGATACGCAGTATTTT
CASSPGGSFADTQYF
>.|TRBJ1-4|TRBV5-1|.
TGCGCCAGCAGCTTTACGGCAACTAATGAAAAACTGTTTTTT
CASSFTATNEKLFF
>many|TRBJ2-3|TRBV20-1|TRBD1
TGCAGTGCTAGAGATCGGGGCAGGGGGATGGATACGCAGTATTTT
CSARDRGRGMDTQYF
>many|TRBJ2-5|TRBV15|TRBD2
TGTGCCACCAGCAGAGAGGGGGGGTACCAAGAGACCCAGTACTTC
CATSREGGYQETQYF
>.|TRBJ1-1|TRBV6-6|TRBD1
TGTGCCAGCAGGACTGACCGGGACAGGAGCCGAGAAGCTTTCTTT
CASRTDRDRSREAFF
>.|TRBJ1-2|TRBV7-2|.
TGTGCAAGCAGGGGCGCGAGGGGCTACACCTTC
CASRGARGYTF
>few|TRBJ1-1|TRBV4-3|.
TGCGCCAGCAGCTACGGGAGGGGAATGAACACTGAAGCTTTCTTT
CASSYGRGMNTEAFF
>.|TRBJ2-1|TRBV4-1|TRBD2
TGCGCCAGCAGCCAAAGAGGCGGGGGGACCTTTAATGAGCAGTTCTTC
CASSQRGGGTFNEQFF
>.|TRBJ1-1|TRBV12-3/TRBV12-4|.
TGTGCCAGCAGTCCCATCCGCGCTGAAGCTTTCTTT
CASSPIRAEAFF
>.|TRBJ2-2|TRBV24-1|TRBD2
TGTGCCACCAGTGACCCTAGCGGGGGGGCTGACACCGGGGAGCTGTTTTTT
CATSDPSGGADTGELFF
>.|TRBJ1-2|TRBV12-5|.
TGTGCTAGTGGTTTGGGGGGGCGCGTTGGCTACACCTTC
CASGLGGRVGYTF
>.|TRBJ2-5|TRBV2|.
TGTGCCAGCAGCGCCCCGGGACATTTGGAGACCCAGTACTTC
CASSAPGHLETQYF
>many|TRBJ2-3|TRBV3-1|.
TGTGCCAGCAGCCTGGGCAGCGCGCAGTATTTT
CASSLGSAQYF
>many|TRBJ2-7|TRBV5-1|TRBD2
TGCGCCAGCAGCTTATTCTGGACTAGCGGGGGGACTCCTTCCGAGCAGTACTTC
CASSLFWTSGGTPSEQYF
>.|TRBJ2-7|TRBV6-2/TRBV6-3|.
TGTGCCAGCAACGACCCTCCCCGAACAGGGACCTACGAGCAGTACTTC
CASNDPPRTGTYEQYF
>.|TRBJ1-6|TRBV9|TRBD1
TGTGCCAGCAGCGTAGGAGGGACAGGGAATTATTCACCCCTCCACTTT
CASSVGGTGNYSPLHF
>many|TRBJ2-2|TRBV6-2/TRBV6-3|TRBD2
TGTGCCAGCAGTTCCTTGACTAGCGGGGGGGAAAACACCGGGGAGCTGTTTTTT
CASSSLTSGGENTGELFF
>many|TRBJ1-2|TRBV3-1|TRBD1
TGTGCCAGCAGCCAAGCTACAGGGGGCTATGGCTACACCTTC
CASSQATGGYGYTF
>few|TRBJ2-3|TRBV5-1|.
TGCGCCAGCAGCTTGCCGCGTCAAGGCATTACAGATACGCAGTATTTT
CASSLPRQGITDTQYF
>.|TRBJ1-5|TRBV7-9|.
TGTGCCAGCAGCCACGACTGGGGCGGTTCGCCCCAGCATTTT
CASSHDWGGSPQHF
>.|TRBJ2-3|TRBV5-8|.
TGTGCCAGCAGCTTGGCTGCTGGGGGGAGCACAGATACGCAGTATTTT
CASSLAAGGSTDTQYF
>.|TRBJ2-3|TRBV21-1|.
TGTGCCAGCATCAGACAGGGCCCCACAGATACGCAGTATTTT
CASIRQGPTDTQYF
>many|TRBJ1-6|TRBV20-1|TRBD1
TGCAGTGCTAGGACAGGGGGAAGCGGACGTTCACCCCTCCACTTT
CSARTGGSGRSPLHF
>few|TRBJ1-2|TRBV28|TRBD1
TGTGCCAGCAGTTTATTCACCGGGACAGGGAACGCCAACAGCTATGGCTACACCTTC
CASSLFTGTGNANSYGYTF
>few|TRBJ2-6|TRBV29-1|.
TGCAGCGTTGAAATCCCTAGCTCTGGGGCCAACGTCCTGACTTTC
CSVEIPSSGANVLTF
>.|TRBJ2-3|TRBV12-3/TRBV12-4|.
TGTGCCAGCAGCCAATATCGGGATACGCAGTATTTT
CASSQYRDTQYF
>many|TRBJ2-3|TRBV25-1|.
TGTGCCAGCAGTGCTTTGGCAGGGAGGTATGTTTTGGATACGCAGTATTTT
CASSALAGRYVLDTQYF
>.|TRBJ1-6|TRBV6-5|.
TGTGCCAGTCAGAGGGGAGGGGGAAGGAATTCACCCCTCCACTTT
CASQRGGGRNSPLHF
>few|TRBJ2-1|TRBV7-2|TRBD1
TGTGCCACCCGTCAGGGGGCTAGGACCTACAATGAGCAGTTCTTC
CATRQGARTYNEQFF
>few|TRBJ1-6|TRBV5-1|.
TGCGCCAGCAGCTTGGAGGGACTGGGTTATAATTCACCCCTCCACTTT
CASSLEGLGYNSPLHF
>.|TRBJ1-1|TRBV19|.
TGTGCCAGTAGTATGGAGGCCCTACGATGGAAAGAAGCTTTCTTT
CASSMEALRWKEAFF
>.|TRBJ1-5|TRBV6-6|.
TGTGCCAGCAGGGACGCAGGGCCCCGGCCCCAGCATTTT
CASRDAGPRPQHF
>.|TRBJ1-2|TRBV21-1|.
TGTGCCAGCACCCAGGGACGGACTACATTTGCCTATGGCGACACCTTC
CASTQGRTTFAYGDTF
>.|TRBJ2-7|TRBV24-1|.
TGTGCCCCCATCAAGGGACTGTACTCCTACGAGCAGTACTTC
CAPIKGLYSYEQYF
>many|TRBJ2-3|TRBV20-1|.
TGCAGTGCTGGGCCTCCCTCGGGCACGCAGTATTTT
CSAGPPSGTQYF
>.|TRBJ2-3|TRBV4-3|TRBD2
TGCGCCAGCAGCCAGTCGGGGGGGCTCCGGGCGAATACGCAGTATTTT
CASSQSGGLRANTQYF
>few|TRBJ2-7|TRBV19|.
TGTGCCAGTAGTATCGTCTCGGCAGCCTCCTACGAGCAGTACTTC
CASSIVSAASYEQYF